The TCR beta chain described here comes from a study of identical twins. TCRdb reprocessed the 5' RACE reads with MiXCR, giving one entry per CDR3 protein. The data show 500,000 to 600,000 distinct CDR3 sequences, 22% seen once. This CDR3 region has 16 residues. With 1 base removed from V and 3 bases from J, the gap between germline ends came to 15 bases. Germline lookup yields CDR1 SGHRS and CDR2 YFSETQ. These records were also assigned to another study, of T cells expressing NK-cell markers. From that report: Beta-chain profiling covered CD3+CD56+NKG2C+, CD3+CD56+NKG2C- and CD3+CD56-NKG2C+ sorted subsets. Alpha-beta TCR T cells were the sole sorting target in several experiments, owing to an anti-gamma-delta TCR antibody. NKG2C+ dominant clonotype frequencies in six donors were roughly 1.0-7.5% of CD8+ T cells.

The clonotype originates from a woman aged 18-30 years in good health. The sample taken for sequencing was CD4+ T cells sorted from blood. The chain combines TRBV5-1 with TRBJ2-3; D remains ambiguous. The CDR3 nucleotides read TGCGCCAGCAGCTTGTGGAATATAATTGGAACAGATACGCAGTATTTT. Translating gives CASSLWNIIGTDTQYF.